The text below deals with one T cell receptor (beta chain). The source of the sample is a study of blood T cell repertoires in COVID-19. Study-level background: Samples taken during acute and convalescent COVID-19 were collected in the United States, Italy and Spain. The analysed material was cDNA or gDNA that came from T cells, B-cell-depleted T cells, or PBMCs.

The CDR3 contains 14 residues. With 4 bases removed from V and 2 bases from J, the gap between germline ends came to 9 bases. Germline V CDR1 and CDR2: LNHDA, SQIVND (reference sequence). Profiled with immunoSEQ multiplex PCR; TCRdb holds only in-frame clones, not every one. The sample consists of about 250,000 clones, roughly 86% of them appearing once. All enrollees were about 18 to 100 years old and from roughly 26 US areas. Participants' own reports of clinical history determined their cohort assignment. This clonotype originated in a woman under 40 with acute COVID-19. Sequenced sample: PBMCs or T cells enriched from blood (not recorded which). The rearrangement joins TRBV19 to TRBJ1-5; the D gene is possibly TRBD1 (5 bases). CDR3 sequence: CASSTGYGNQPQHF. The CDR3 DNA reads as TGTGCCAGTAGTACAGGGTATGGCAATCAGCCCCAGCATTTT.